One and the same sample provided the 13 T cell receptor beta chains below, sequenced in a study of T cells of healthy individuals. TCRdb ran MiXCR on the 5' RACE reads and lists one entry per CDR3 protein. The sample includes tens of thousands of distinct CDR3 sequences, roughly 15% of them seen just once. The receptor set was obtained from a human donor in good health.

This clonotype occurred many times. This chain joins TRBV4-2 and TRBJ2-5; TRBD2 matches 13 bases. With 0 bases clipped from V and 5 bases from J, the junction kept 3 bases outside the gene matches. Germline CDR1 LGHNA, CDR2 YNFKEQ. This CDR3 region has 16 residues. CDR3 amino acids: CASSQDTSGGAETQYF. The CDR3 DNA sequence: TGTGCCAGCAGCCAAGATACTAGCGGGGGGGCGGAGACCCAGTACTTC.

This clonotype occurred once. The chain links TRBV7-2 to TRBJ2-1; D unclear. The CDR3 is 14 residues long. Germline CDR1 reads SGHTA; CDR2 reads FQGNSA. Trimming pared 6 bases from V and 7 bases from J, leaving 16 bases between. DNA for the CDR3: TGTGCCAGCAGTTCTACCCGGACGTGGAATGAGCAGTTCTTC. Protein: CASSSTRTWNEQFF.

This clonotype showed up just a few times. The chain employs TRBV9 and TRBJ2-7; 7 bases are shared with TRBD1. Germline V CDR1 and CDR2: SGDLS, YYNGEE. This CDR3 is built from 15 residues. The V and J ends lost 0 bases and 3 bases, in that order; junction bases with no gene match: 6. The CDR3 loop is CASSVVVQGVYEQYF. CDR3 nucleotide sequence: TGTGCCAGCAGCGTAGTCGTCCAGGGGGTCTACGAGCAGTACTTC.

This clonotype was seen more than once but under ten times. The CDR3, as DNA: TGCGCCAGCAGCCAGAGCCCGACAGGGTATGCTGAAAAACTGTTTTTT. It yields the protein CASSQSPTGYAEKLFF. The rearrangement joins TRBV4-1 to TRBJ1-4; 7 bases match TRBD1. The germline CDR1 and CDR2 sequences are MGHRA and YSYEKL. CDR3 length equals 16 residues. Trimming cost V 3 bases and J 7 bases; bases outside gene matches: 11.

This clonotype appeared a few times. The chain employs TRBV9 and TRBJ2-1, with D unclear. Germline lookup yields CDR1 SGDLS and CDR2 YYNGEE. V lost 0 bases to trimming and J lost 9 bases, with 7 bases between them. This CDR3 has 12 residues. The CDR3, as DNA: TGTGCCAGCAGCGTAGGGATGGGTGAGCAGTTCTTC. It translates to CASSVGMGEQFF.

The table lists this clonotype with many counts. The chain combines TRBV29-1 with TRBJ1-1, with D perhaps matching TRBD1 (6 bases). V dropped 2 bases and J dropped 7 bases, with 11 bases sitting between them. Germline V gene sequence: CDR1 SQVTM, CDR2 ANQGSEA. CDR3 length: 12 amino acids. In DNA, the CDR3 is TGCAGCGTTGAAATTTGGACAGTTGAAGCTTTCTTT. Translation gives CSVEIWTVEAFF.

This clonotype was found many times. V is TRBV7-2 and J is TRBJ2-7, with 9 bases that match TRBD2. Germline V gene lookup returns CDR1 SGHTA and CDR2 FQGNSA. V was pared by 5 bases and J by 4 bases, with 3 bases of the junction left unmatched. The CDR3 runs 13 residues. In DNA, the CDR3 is TGTGCCAGCAGCATTAGCGGGGGTTACGAGCAGTACTTC. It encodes CASSISGGYEQYF.

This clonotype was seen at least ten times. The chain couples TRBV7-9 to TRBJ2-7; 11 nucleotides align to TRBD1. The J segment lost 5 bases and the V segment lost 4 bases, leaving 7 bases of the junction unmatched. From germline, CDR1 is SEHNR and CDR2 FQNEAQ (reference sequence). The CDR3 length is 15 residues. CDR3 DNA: TGTGCCAGCAGCTCCCGGGACAGGGGGGTTCACGAGCAGTACTTC. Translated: CASSSRDRGVHEQYF.

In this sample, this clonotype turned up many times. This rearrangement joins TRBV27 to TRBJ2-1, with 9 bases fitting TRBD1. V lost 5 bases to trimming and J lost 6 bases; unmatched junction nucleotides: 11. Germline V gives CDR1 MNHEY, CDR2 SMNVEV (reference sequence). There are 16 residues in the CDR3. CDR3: CASSPWTGVASNEQFF. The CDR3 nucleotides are TGTGCCAGCAGTCCCTGGACAGGGGTTGCCTCCAATGAGCAGTTCTTC.

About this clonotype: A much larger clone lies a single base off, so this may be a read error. Here the CDR3 reads CSARAEDSPGHHEQYF. The DNA of the CDR3 is TGCAGTGCTAGAGCCGAGGACTCGCCGGGTCACCACGAGCAGTACTTC. The chain has TRBV20-1 and TRBJ2-7; maybe TRBD2 (5 bases). CDR1 DFQATT and CDR2 SNEGSKA come from the germline V gene (reference sequence). V lost 1 base and J 5 bases, leaving 21 bases between the germline ends. There are 16 residues in the CDR3.

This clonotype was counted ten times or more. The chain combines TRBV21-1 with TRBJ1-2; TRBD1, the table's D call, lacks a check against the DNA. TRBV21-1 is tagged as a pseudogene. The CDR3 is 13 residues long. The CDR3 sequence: CASRTENNYGYTF. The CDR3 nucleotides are TGTGCCAGCAGGACAGAGAATAACTATGGCTACACCTTC.

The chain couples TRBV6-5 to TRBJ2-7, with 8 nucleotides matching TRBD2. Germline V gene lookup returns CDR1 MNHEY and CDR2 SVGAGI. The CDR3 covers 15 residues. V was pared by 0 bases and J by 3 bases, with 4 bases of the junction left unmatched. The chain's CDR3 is CASSYSKGTSYEQYF. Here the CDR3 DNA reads TGTGCCAGCAGTTACTCGAAGGGGACTAGCTACGAGCAGTACTTC.

The CDR3 here is CASSQVGSGRNEQFF. The CDR3 DNA reads TGTGCCAGCAGCCAAGTTGGTAGCGGGAGGAATGAGCAGTTCTTC. The V gene is TRBV3-1, the J gene TRBJ2-1; 10 nucleotides agree with TRBD2. CDR3 size: 15 residues. V lost 1 base and J lost 7; bases outside the gene matches: 4. Germline CDR1 is LGHDT and CDR2 is YNNKEL (reference sequence).